The sample holds one count of the clone carrying this T cell receptor beta chain. The antigen remains unidentified. The data stem from a study of Ad26.COV2.S vaccination and SARS-CoV-2 variants. General study points: Non-spike TCR breadth showed similarity between vaccine and placebo recipients. While placebo recipients had lower spike-specific TCR breadth, vaccine recipients had more. Substantial breadth was reportedly displayed by spike-specific CD8+ and CD4+ T cell responses after vaccination.

Sample treatment: roughly 20 received Ad26.COV2.S at low or high dose, single or two shots; about 5 received placebo; per-sample allocation not given. Repertoires come from day 63 after the first vaccine or placebo injection. Boston hosted the donor, who was an adult aged 18-55 years. The data were produced by immunoSEQ multiplex PCR, yet TCRdb's version contains in-frame clones alone and is incomplete. The table records 440,000 or so clones, 80% to 90% of them present only once. Germline V gene data show CDR1 as SGHTA and CDR2 as FQGNSA. The length of the CDR3 is 15 residues. V gave up 3 bases and J gave up 2 bases; unmatched junction bases: 6.

The receptor comes from a person aged 18-60 years who received the Ad26.COV2.S COVID-19 vaccine or a placebo. The input for sequencing was peripheral blood, taken in a trial of Ad26.COV2.S vaccine versus placebo. The V call is TRBV7-2, the J call TRBJ2-7; 8 bases agree with TRBD2. CDR3 sequence reads: CASSFRTGGAYEQYF. CDR3 nucleotide sequence: TGTGCCAGCAGCTTCCGCACGGGGGGGGCCTACGAGCAGTACTTC.